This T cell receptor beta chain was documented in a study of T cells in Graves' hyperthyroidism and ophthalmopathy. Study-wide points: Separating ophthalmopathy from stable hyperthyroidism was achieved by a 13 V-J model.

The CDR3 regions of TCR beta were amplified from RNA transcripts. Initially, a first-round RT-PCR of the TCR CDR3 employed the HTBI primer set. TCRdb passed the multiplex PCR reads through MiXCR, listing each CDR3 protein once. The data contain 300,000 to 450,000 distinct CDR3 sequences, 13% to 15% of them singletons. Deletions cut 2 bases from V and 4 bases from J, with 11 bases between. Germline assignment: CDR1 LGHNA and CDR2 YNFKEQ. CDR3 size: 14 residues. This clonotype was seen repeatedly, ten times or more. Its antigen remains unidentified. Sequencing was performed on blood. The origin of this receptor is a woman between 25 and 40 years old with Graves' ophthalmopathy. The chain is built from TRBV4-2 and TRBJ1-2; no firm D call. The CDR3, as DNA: TGTGCCAGCAGCCAAAGGACGTCCGGCTATGGCTACACCTTC. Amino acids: CASSQRTSGYGYTF.